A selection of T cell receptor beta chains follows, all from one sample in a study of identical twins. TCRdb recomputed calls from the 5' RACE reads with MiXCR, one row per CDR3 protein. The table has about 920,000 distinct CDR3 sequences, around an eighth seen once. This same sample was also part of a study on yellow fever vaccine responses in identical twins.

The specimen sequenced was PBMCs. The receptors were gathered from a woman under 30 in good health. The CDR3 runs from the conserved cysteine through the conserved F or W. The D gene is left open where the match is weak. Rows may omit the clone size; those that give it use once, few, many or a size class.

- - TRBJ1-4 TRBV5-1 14 CASRPGRSNEKLFF TGCGCCAGCCGCCCGGGACGTTCTAATGAAAAACTGTTTTTT
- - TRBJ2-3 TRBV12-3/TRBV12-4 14 CASSLTPSGDTQYF TGTGCCAGCAGTTTAACGCCAAGCGGAGATACGCAGTATTTT
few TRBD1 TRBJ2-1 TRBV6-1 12 CAIGTVYNEQFF TGTGCCATCGGGACAGTCTACAATGAGCAGTTCTTC
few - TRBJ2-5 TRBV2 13 CASSPGTSETQYF TGTGCCAGCAGCCCGGGGACTTCCGAGACCCAGTACTTC
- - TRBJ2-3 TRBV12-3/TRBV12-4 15 CASSGPWARTDTQYF TGTGCCAGCAGCGGACCCTGGGCGCGCACAGATACGCAGTATTTT
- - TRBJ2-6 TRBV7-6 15 CASSLKRFGANVLTF TGTGCCAGCAGCTTAAAAAGGTTTGGGGCCAACGTCCTGACTTTC
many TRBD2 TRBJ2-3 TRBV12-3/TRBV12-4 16 CASSLLLAGYTDTQYF TGTGCCAGCAGCCTCCTCCTAGCGGGATACACAGATACGCAGTATTTT
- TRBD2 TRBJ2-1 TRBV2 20 CASKTKFSGLAGQLYNEQFF TGTGCCAGTAAAACAAAATTTTCGGGACTAGCGGGCCAACTTTACAATGAGCAGTTCTTC
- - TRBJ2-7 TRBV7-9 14 CASSPLTGSYEQYF TGTGCCAGCAGCCCCCTTACAGGGTCCTACGAGCAGTACTTC
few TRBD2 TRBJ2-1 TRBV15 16 CATSSTGGSSYNEQFF TGTGCCACCAGCAGTACGGGGGGGAGCTCCTACAATGAGCAGTTCTTC
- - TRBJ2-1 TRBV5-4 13 CASSSSSGNEQFF TGTGCCAGCAGCTCGAGTTCAGGTAATGAGCAGTTCTTC
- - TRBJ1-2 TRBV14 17 CASSLLMGRYTNYGYTF TGTGCCAGCAGCCTACTCATGGGCCGATACACTAACTATGGCTACACCTTC
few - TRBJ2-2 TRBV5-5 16 CASSLESRANTGELFF TGTGCCAGCAGCTTGGAATCCAGGGCGAACACCGGGGAGCTGTTTTTT
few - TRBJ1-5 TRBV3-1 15 CASSQGEGGDQPQHF TGTGCCAGCAGCCAAGGCGAGGGGGGCGATCAGCCCCAGCATTTT
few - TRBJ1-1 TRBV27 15 CASSFGGRVSTEAFF TGTGCCAGCAGCTTCGGGGGGCGGGTTAGCACTGAAGCTTTCTTT
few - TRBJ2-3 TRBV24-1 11 CATSDLQLLTF TGTGCCACCAGTGATTTGCAACTGCTTACTTTT
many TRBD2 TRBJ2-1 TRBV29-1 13 CSAETSGVNEQFF TGCAGCGCCGAGACTAGCGGGGTTAATGAGCAGTTCTTC
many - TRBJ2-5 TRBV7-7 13 CASSFAREETQYF TGTGCCAGCAGCTTCGCACGGGAAGAGACCCAGTACTTC
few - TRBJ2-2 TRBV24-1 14 CATGKGMGTGELFF TGTGCCACGGGGAAGGGGATGGGCACCGGGGAGCTGTTTTTT
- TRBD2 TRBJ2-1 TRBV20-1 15 CSARVWEGLRNEQFF TGCAGTGCTAGAGTTTGGGAGGGCCTGCGGAATGAGCAGTTCTTC
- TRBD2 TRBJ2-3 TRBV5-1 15 CASSGTSGGADTQYF TGCGCCAGCAGCGGGACTAGCGGGGGGGCAGATACGCAGTATTTT
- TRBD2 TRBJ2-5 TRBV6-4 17 CASMMTSGGPEFGTQYF TGTGCCAGCATGATGACTAGCGGGGGGCCTGAGTTCGGGACCCAGTACTTC
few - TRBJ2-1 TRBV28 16 CASTSQGFLPDNEQFF TGTGCCAGCACCTCGCAGGGCTTTCTTCCAGACAATGAGCAGTTCTTC
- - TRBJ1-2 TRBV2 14 CASTMRGWANGYTF TGTGCCAGCACTATGAGGGGATGGGCTAATGGCTACACCTTC
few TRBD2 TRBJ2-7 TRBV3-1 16 CASSQDPGLASYEQYF TGTGCCAGCAGCCAAGACCCGGGACTAGCCTCCTACGAGCAGTACTTC
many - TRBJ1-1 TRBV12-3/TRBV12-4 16 CASSPVLTFMRTEAFF TGTGCCAGCAGTCCCGTTTTGACGTTTATGAGGACTGAAGCTTTCTTT
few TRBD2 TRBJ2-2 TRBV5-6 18 CASGILAGGTQNTGELFF TGTGCCAGCGGGATACTAGCGGGGGGGACTCAGAACACCGGGGAGCTGTTTTTT
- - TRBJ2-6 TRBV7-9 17 CASSLEGWRMWANVLTF TGTGCCAGCAGCTTAGAGGGGTGGAGGATGTGGGCCAACGTCCTGACTTTC
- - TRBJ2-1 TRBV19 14 CASSIDDTYNEQFF TGTGCCAGTAGTATAGATGACACCTACAATGAGCAGTTCTTC
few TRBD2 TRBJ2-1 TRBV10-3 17 CAISAGTTLSQRNEQFF TGTGCCATCAGTGCCGGGACTACACTCAGCCAGCGCAATGAGCAGTTCTTC
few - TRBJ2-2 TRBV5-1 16 CASSLIGQLDTGELFF TGCGCCAGCAGCTTGATAGGACAGCTTGACACCGGGGAGCTGTTTTTT
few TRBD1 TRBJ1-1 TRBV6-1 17 CASSPGTDRGLYTEAFF TGTGCCAGCAGCCCCGGCACCGACAGGGGGCTCTACACTGAAGCTTTCTTT
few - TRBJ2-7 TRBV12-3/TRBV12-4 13 CASRRQDSYEQYF TGTGCCAGCAGACGACAGGACTCCTACGAGCAGTACTTC